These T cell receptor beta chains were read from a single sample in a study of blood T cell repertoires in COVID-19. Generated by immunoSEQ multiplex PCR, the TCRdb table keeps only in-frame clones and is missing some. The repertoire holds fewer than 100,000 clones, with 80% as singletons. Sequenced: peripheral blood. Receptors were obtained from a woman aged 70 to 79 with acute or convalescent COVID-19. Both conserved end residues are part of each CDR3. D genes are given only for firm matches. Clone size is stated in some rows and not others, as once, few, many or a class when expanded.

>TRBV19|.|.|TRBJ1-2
TGTGCCAGTAGTATTGTCAGCGCCCCCTATGGCTACACCTTC
CASSIVSAPYGYTF
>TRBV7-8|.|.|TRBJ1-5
TGTGCCAGCAGCACCCGGGACAACAATCAGCCCCAGCATTTT
CASSTRDNNQPQHF
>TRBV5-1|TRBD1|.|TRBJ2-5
TGCGCCAGCAGCTTGGAAGGGGGCCCGCAAGAGACCCAGTACTTC
CASSLEGGPQETQYF
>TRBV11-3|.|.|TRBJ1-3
TGTGCCCCCGCCTATGTCGGAAACACCATATATTTT
CAPAYVGNTIYF
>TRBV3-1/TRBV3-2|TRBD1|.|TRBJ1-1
TGTGCCAGCAGCCAGCCCGGGACAGGGGTGAACACTGAAGCTTTCTTT
CASSQPGTGVNTEAFF
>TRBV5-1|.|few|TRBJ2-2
TGCGCCAGCAGCGACTCGTTCACCGGGGAGCTGTTTTTT
CASSDSFTGELFF
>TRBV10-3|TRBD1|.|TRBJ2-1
TGTGCCATCAGTGAGTTCCGGGACAGTGAGCAGTTCTTC
CAISEFRDSEQFF
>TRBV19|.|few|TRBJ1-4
TGTGCCAGTAGTATAGTTCGGGGGACTAATGAAAAACTGTTTTTT
CASSIVRGTNEKLFF
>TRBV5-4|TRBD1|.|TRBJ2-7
TGTGCCAGCAGCGGTGGACAGGGGCGATACGAGCAGTACTTC
CASSGGQGRYEQYF
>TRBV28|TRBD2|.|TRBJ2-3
TGTGCCAGCAGTTTAAGCGGGAGTCCGGATACGCAGTATTTT
CASSLSGSPDTQYF
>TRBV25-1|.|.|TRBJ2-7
TGTGCCAGCAGCGGACTGTTGGGGTTGCAGTACTTC
CASSGLLGLQYF
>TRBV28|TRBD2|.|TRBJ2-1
TGTGCCAGCAGTTTCAGTGGCGGGGGGCCCTACAATGAGCAGTTCTTC
CASSFSGGGPYNEQFF
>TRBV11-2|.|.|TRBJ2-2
TGTGCCAGCAGCCTCACCGGGGAGCTGTTTTTT
CASSLTGELFF
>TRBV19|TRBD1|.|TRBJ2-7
TGTGCCAGTAGTATAAGGACAGGGGTCCACGAGCAGTACTTC
CASSIRTGVHEQYF
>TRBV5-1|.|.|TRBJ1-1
TGCGCCAGCAGCTACGGGGACTTTCCTGGAGGGACTGAAGCTTTCTTT
CASSYGDFPGGTEAFF
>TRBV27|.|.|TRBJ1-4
TGTGCCAGCAGGTTAGGAGGGACCCTTAATGAAAAACTGTTTTTT
CASRLGGTLNEKLFF
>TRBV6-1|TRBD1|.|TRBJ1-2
TGTGCCAGCAGTGAAGCGACAGGGCAAGTCTATGGCTACACCTTC
CASSEATGQVYGYTF
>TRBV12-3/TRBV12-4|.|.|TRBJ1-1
TGTGCCAGCACCCAGACAGCGAACACTGAAGCTTTCTTT
CASTQTANTEAFF
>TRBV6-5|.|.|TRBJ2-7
TGTGCCAGCGTCCGTCGCGGGGCGGTCTACGAGCAGTACTTC
CASVRRGAVYEQYF
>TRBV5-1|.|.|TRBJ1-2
TGCGCCAGCAGCTTGGGTGGCCAGTCGTTCTATGGCTACACCTTC
CASSLGGQSFYGYTF
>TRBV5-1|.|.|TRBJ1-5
TGCGCCAGCAGAACGGACAGTAATCAGCCCCAGCATTTT
CASRTDSNQPQHF
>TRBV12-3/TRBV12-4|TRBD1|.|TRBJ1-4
TGTGCCAGCAGACTCCTAGGGGGACAGAAACTGTTTTTT
CASRLLGGQKLFF
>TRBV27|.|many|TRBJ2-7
TGTGCCAGCAGTTTCCGCGGGCCTACCTACGAGCAGTACTTC
CASSFRGPTYEQYF
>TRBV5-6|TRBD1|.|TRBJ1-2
TGTGCCAGCAGCCCGGGACAGGGAAACTATGGCTACACCTTC
CASSPGQGNYGYTF
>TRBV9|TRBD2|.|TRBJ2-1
TGTGCCAGCAGCTCGCGGACTAGCGCCACCCGGAATGAGCAGTTCTTC
CASSSRTSATRNEQFF